This T cell receptor beta chain was captured in a study of vaccination and CD4 T cells after COVID-19. The treatment here: roughly nine-day PBMC culture with coronavirus spike peptide pools or control peptides (ViraFEST assay). Comments on this clonotype: Its target is not known.

V gave up 6 bases and J gave up 7 bases, with 12 bases separating them. There are 12 residues in the CDR3. Germline CDR1 MNHNS, CDR2 SASEGT. Cultured CD4+ T-cell DNA underwent Oncomine TCR Beta short-read sequencing. Via MiXCR, TCRdb re-called the PCR reads, giving one row per CDR3 protein. Of 12,000 or so distinct CDR3 sequences in the sample, 44% were seen once. Sequencing was carried out using CD4+ T cells from blood, cultured in vitro. The clonotype was recovered from a human donor who had recovered from COVID-19. The chain has TRBV6-1 and TRBJ1-2; no reliable D call. CDR3 loop: CASRDAPGGYTF. CDR3 DNA: TGTGCCAGCAGGGACGCGCCTGGTGGCTACACCTTC.